This TCR beta chain was identified during a study of T cell responses to AZD1222 COVID-19 vaccine. Study-wide results and caveats: Donors were mostly white British, more females; clonal diversity possibly underestimated. With dominance at 160-218 and 743-854, vaccine-associated CD4 TCRs spanned spike. Two AZD1222 doses significantly raised spike-specific TCR breadth and depth over controls. In the spike-specific TCR repertoire, nearly half reportedly target unmutated variant regions.

TCRdb's copy holds only in-frame clones and misses some; the assay was immunoSEQ multiplex PCR. The profile shows some 170,000 clones, roughly nine tenths of them singletons. Concerning this clone itself: What it binds is unknown.

CDR1 and CDR2 (germline): SGHVS, FQNEAQ. The V end was cut by 5 bases, the J end by 2 bases, with 9 bases between. The CDR3 is 13 residues long. Source: peripheral blood, taken on day 0 of AZD1222 vaccination. The V call is TRBV7-8, the J call TRBJ1-1; D unresolved. The sequence was collected from an adult in good health. CDR3 residues: CASSPHFNTEAFF. As DNA, the CDR3 is TGTGCCAGCAGCCCCCATTTCAACACTGAAGCTTTCTTT.